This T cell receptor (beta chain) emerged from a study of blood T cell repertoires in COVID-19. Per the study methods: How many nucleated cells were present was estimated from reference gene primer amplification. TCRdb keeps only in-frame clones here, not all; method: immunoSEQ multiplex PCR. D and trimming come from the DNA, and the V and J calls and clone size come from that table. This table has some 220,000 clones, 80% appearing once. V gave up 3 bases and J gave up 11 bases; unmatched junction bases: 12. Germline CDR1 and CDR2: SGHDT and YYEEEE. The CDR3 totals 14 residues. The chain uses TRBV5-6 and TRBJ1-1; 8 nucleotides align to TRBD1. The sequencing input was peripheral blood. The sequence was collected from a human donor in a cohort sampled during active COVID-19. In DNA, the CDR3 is TGTGCCAGCAGCTACCTGACAGGGGTGGGTCAGGCTTTCTTT. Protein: CASSYLTGVGQAFF.